This T cell receptor (beta chain) was observed in a study of early T cells in non-severe SARS-CoV-2 infection. At the level of the study: It was bulk RNA from unsorted whole blood that was sequenced, and the chains were unpaired.

Attached unique molecular identifiers marked individual cDNA molecules. MiXCR was run by TCRdb on the 5' RACE reads, yielding one entry per CDR3 protein. The sample contains about 64,000 distinct CDR3 sequences, roughly 12% of which appear only once. V was clipped by 8 bases and J by 2 bases; unmatched bases: 15. Germline CDR1 MDHEN, CDR2 SYDVKM. CDR3 length: 18 amino acids. This clonotype was observed many times. The antigen remains undetermined. Study results and limitations: Lookups in VDJdb leaned toward anti-spike CD8 responses and missed private and CD4 specificities.

The sequence derives from an adult who was a healthcare worker with PCR-confirmed SARS-CoV-2 infection or an uninfected control (not recorded which). The sequencing used whole blood, collected at baseline. The rearrangement joins TRBV28 to TRBJ2-6; 7 bases match TRBD1. The CDR3 DNA reads TGTGCCAGCCGAAAGGGGGCGTTTGGGAAAGCTGGGGCCAACGTCCTGACTTTC. Protein: CASRKGAFGKAGANVLTF.